What follows describes a single TCR beta chain. Its antigen is still unknown. The sample holds no much larger clone one base away, and base qualities are not on file. Focal radiation therapy combined with CTLA-4 blockade (ipilimumab) was tested in patients with chemo-refractory metastatic non-small-cell lung cancer. These data originate in a study of radiotherapy plus CTLA-4 blockade in lung cancer (dated by TCRdb to between 2018 and 2020). Background on the whole study: Objective responses were observed in more than 15% of enrolled patients, and disease control was achieved in 31%. The study at large found these results: After treatment with radiotherapy and ipilimumab, TCR clones that originated in tumors expanded in peripheral blood. Early dynamic changes in blood T cell clones, together with increased serum interferon-beta after radiation, were reported as the strongest predictors of response.

Library method: the immunoSEQ multiplex PCR assay. TCRdb took over this immuneACCESS table, retaining in-frame rearrangements with V and J assigned. Such tables are incomplete; in checked studies, under half of the missing clones stem from an unresolved V gene, and the remainder is unexplained. The sample table shows tens of thousands of clones, and roughly 77% are seen once. In total, the top ten clones hold over 6.5% of the sample. Unmatched junction bases come to 7, with V trimmed by 5 bases and J by 2 bases. From its cysteine to its phenylalanine, the CDR3 spans 15 amino acids. Only CDR3 DNA remains: 45 bases, in frame from the first base. The germline V gene (reference sequence) specifies LNHDA as CDR1 and SQIVND as CDR2.

The sequence came from a human donor with non-small cell lung cancer who had a complete response to radiotherapy plus ipilimumab. Here the chain combines TRBV19 and TRBJ2-7; TRBD1 aligns with 9 central bases. Sample: peripheral blood, taken from a patient treated with radiotherapy plus ipilimumab. Here the CDR3 is given as CASSLKTGGTYEQYF. The nucleotide sequence is TGTGCCAGTAGTTTAAAGACAGGGGGTACCTACGAGCAGTACTTC.